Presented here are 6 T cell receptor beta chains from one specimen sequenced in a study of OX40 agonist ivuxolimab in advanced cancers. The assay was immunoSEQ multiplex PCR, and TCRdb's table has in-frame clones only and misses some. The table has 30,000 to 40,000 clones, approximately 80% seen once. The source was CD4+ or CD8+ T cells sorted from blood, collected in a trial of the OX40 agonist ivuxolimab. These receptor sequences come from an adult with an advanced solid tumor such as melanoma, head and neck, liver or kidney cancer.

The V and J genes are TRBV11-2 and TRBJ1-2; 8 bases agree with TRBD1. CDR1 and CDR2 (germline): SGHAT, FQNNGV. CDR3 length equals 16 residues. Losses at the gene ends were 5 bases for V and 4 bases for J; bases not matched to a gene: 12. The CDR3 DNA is TGTGCCAGCAGCGCCACATCCGGGACAGGAATCTATGGCTACACCTTC. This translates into CASSATSGTGIYGYTF.

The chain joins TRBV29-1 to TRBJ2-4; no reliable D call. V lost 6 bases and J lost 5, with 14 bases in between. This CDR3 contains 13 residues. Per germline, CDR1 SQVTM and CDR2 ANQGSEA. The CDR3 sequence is CSVYWFNQNIQYF. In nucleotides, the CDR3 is TGCAGCGTATACTGGTTTAACCAAAACATTCAGTACTTC.

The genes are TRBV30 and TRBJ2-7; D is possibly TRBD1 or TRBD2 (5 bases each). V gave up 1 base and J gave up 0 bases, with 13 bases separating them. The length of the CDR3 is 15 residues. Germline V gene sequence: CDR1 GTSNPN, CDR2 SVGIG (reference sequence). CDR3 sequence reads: CAWSAAAGSSYEQYF. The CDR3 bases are TGTGCCTGGAGTGCCGCAGCAGGGAGCTCCTACGAGCAGTACTTC.

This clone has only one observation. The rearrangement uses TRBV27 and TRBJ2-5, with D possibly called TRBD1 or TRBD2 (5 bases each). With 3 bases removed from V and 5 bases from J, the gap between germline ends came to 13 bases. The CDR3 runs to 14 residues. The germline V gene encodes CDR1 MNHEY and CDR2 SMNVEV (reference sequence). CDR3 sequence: CASSFDSSGETQYF. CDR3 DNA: TGTGCCAGCAGTTTCGACAGTTCGGGGGAGACCCAGTACTTC.

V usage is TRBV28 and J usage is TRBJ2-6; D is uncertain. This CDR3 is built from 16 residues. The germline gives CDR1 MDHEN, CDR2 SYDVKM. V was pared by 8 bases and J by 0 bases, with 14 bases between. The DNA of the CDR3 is TGTGCCAGCCGCGGCTTCACGAACTCTGGGGCCAACGTCCTGACTTTC. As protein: CASRGFTNSGANVLTF. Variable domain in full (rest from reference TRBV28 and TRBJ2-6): DVKVTQSSRYLVKRTGEKVFLECVQDMDHENMFWYRQDPGLGLRLIYFSYDVKMKEKGDIPEGYSVSREKKERFSLILESASTNQTSMYLCASRGFTNSGANVLTFGAGSRLTVL.

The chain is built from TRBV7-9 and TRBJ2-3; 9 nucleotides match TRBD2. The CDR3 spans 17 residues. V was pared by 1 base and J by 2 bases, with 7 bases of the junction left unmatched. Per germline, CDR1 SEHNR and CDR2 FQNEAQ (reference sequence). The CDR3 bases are TGTGCCAGCAGCTTAGAGATGAGCGGGGGGTCCACAGATACGCAGTATTTT. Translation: CASSLEMSGGSTDTQYF.